The 26 T cell receptor beta chains given below trace back to one sample, sequenced in a study of graft-versus-host responses after intestinal transplantation. Which antigens these TCRs recognize remains unknown. Sequenced by immunoSEQ multiplex PCR; TCRdb stores in-frame clones only, minus some. The table includes 45,000 to 50,000 clones, approximately 91% detected once. This specimen consisted of unstimulated CD4+ T cells sorted from spleen or lymph node cells, obtained before transplant. The source of these receptors is a human donor who was the organ donor for an intestinal transplant.

The rearrangement uses TRBV18 and TRBJ2-4; 8 nucleotides align to TRBD1. CDR1 KGHSH and CDR2 LQKENI come from the germline V gene. The V gene end was trimmed by 5 bases and the J gene end by 5 bases; junction bases not matched to a gene: 5. The CDR3 is 14 amino acids. This CDR3 is CASSSGQAQNIQYF. The CDR3 DNA sequence: TGTGCCAGCTCATCGGGACAGGCTCAAAACATTCAGTACTTC. Complete variable domain (other parts from reference TRBV18 and TRBJ2-4): NAGVMQNPRHLVRRRGQEARLRCSPMKGHSHVYWYRQLPEEGLKFMVYLQKENIIDESGMPKERFSAEFPKEGPSILRIQQVVRGDSAAYFCASSSGQAQNIQYFGAGTRLSVL.

J is TRBJ2-7 and V is TRBV27, with 9 bases aligning to TRBD1. Germline trimming cut 3 bases from V and 1 base from J; bases unmatched to any gene: 7. Germline V gene lookup returns CDR1 MNHEY and CDR2 SMNVEV (reference sequence). This CDR3 comprises 16 residues. The CDR3 loop reads CASSFRRDRVSYEQYF. In DNA form, the CDR3 reads TGTGCCAGCAGTTTCCGCCGGGACAGGGTTTCCTACGAGCAGTACTTC.

The chain is built from TRBV2 and TRBJ2-7; possibly TRBD2 for D (6 bases). Looked up from germline, CDR1 is SNHLY and CDR2 is FYNNEI. The CDR3 length is 13 residues. V shed 8 bases and J shed 0 bases, with 11 bases lying between them. Here the CDR3 DNA reads TGTGCCAGCGAGGGACTCGCCTCCTACGAGCAGTACTTC. As protein: CASEGLASYEQYF.

The chain couples TRBV4-2 to TRBJ2-1; 13 bases fit TRBD2. The CDR3 runs 17 residues. The germline gives CDR1 LGHNA, CDR2 YNFKEQ. Germline trimming cut 3 bases from V and 4 bases from J; bases unmatched to any gene: 6. CDR3: CASSQRTSGSWYNEQFF. For the CDR3, the DNA is TGTGCCAGCAGCCAGCGGACTAGCGGGAGTTGGTACAATGAGCAGTTCTTC.

The chain joins TRBV11-2 to TRBJ2-1; no definite D call. Trimming removed 5 bases at V and 0 bases at J, with 8 bases between. The CDR3 is 14 residues long. Germline-derived CDR1 and CDR2 are SGHAT and FQNNGV. The CDR3 here is CASSLPSSYNEQFF. Here the CDR3 DNA reads TGTGCCAGCAGCCTCCCTAGCTCCTACAATGAGCAGTTCTTC.

The chain uses TRBV5-4 and TRBJ1-5; TRBD1 matches 7 bases. V was clipped by 4 bases and J by 4 bases; unmatched bases: 2. The CDR3 loop spans 13 amino acids. CDR1 is SGHNT and CDR2 is YYREEE in the germline V gene (reference sequence). CDR3 region: CASSPGQNQPQHF. CDR3 DNA sequence: TGTGCCAGCAGCCCGGGACAGAATCAGCCCCAGCATTTT.

The CDR3 DNA follows: TGCGCCAGCAGCTTGATTGTGCCACTAAAGAATGAGCAGTTCTTC. Translating gives CASSLIVPLKNEQFF. The J gene is TRBJ2-1, the V gene TRBV5-1; D remains unclear. Germline CDR1 is SGHRS and CDR2 is YFSETQ. The CDR3 sequence is 15 residues long. V was trimmed by 1 base and J by 7 bases, leaving 15 bases between them.

The V call is TRBV6-6, the J call TRBJ2-7; a weak D match, TRBD1 (7 bases). Trimming stripped 8 bases from V and 7 bases from J, with 21 bases between. In germline, CDR1 is MNHNY, CDR2 SVGAGI (reference sequence). The CDR3 contains 14 residues. CDR3 residues: CASGEDRPLGEQYF. CDR3 bases: TGTGCCAGCGGGGAGGACAGGCCTCTAGGAGAGCAGTACTTC.

The chain uses TRBV7-2 and TRBJ2-7; 9 bases are shared with TRBD2. The CDR3 runs to 14 residues. CDR1 and CDR2 (germline): SGHTA, FQGNSA. Germline trimming cut 2 bases from V and 3 bases from J; bases unmatched to any gene: 2. The DNA for the CDR3 is TGTGCCAGCAGCTTAAGGACTAGCGACTACGAGCAGTACTTC. The encoded protein is CASSLRTSDYEQYF. Together with reference TRBV7-2 and TRBJ2-7, the CDR3 gives the full variable domain: GAGVSQSPSNKVTEKGKDVELRCDPISGHTALYWYRQSLGQGLEFLIYFQGNSAPDKSGLPSDRFSAERTGGSVSTLTIQRTQQEDSAVYLCASSLRTSDYEQYFGPGTRLTVT.

The DNA for the CDR3 is TGCGCCAGCAGCTTCTCGGGCCGCAGCTCCTACGAGCAGTACTTC. Encoded protein: CASSFSGRSSYEQYF. The J gene is TRBJ2-7, the V gene TRBV5-1, with D hard to call. The CDR3 has 15 amino acids. From germline, CDR1 is SGHRS and CDR2 YFSETQ. The V gene lost 2 bases and the J gene lost 0 bases, with 12 bases spanning the gap.

The chain has TRBV9 and TRBJ2-3; maybe TRBD2 (5 bases). Trimming took off 2 bases at V and 5 bases at J, with 18 bases between the two ends. The CDR3 is 16 amino acids. Germline V gene sequence: CDR1 SGDLS, CDR2 YYNGEE. The CDR3 bases are TGTGCCAGCAGCGTCTCCACTAGGCTTCTAGGAGATACGCAGTATTTT. Amino acid sequence: CASSVSTRLLGDTQYF.

This clone occurred once. The chain is built from TRBV28 and TRBJ1-1, with 8 bases matching TRBD1. Germline V gene data show CDR1 as MDHEN and CDR2 as SYDVKM. This CDR3 contains 15 residues. Unmatched junction bases numbered 1, after V lost 0 bases and J lost 1 base. CDR3 region: CASSLWGTGNTEAFF. The CDR3 bases are TGTGCCAGCAGTTTATGGGGGACAGGGAACACTGAAGCTTTCTTT.

The chain has TRBV28 and TRBJ2-1; D call uncertain. V was cut by 8 bases and J by 1 base, with 12 bases left in between. This CDR3 has 14 residues. The V gene's germline CDR1 is MDHEN and CDR2 SYDVKM. DNA for the CDR3: TGTGCCAGCGGTAAGCGTCGATCCTACAATGAGCAGTTCTTC. Its translation is CASGKRRSYNEQFF.

V and J are TRBV4-1 and TRBJ2-4; no definite D call. Trimming removed 1 base at V and 0 bases at J, with 7 bases between. Germline V CDR1 and CDR2: MGHRA, YSYEKL. This CDR3 is 15 amino acids long. The CDR3 region has the DNA TGCGCCAGCAGCCAAGTCCTTCTAGCCAAAAACATTCAGTACTTC. As protein: CASSQVLLAKNIQYF.

J is TRBJ1-1 and V is TRBV19; a possible D gene is TRBD1 (6 bases). CDR3 size: 14 residues. Trimming stripped 7 bases from V and 0 bases from J, with 12 bases between. Germline-derived CDR1 and CDR2 are LNHDA and SQIVND (reference sequence). CDR3 nucleotides: TGTGCCAGTACCACGGGACATTTGAACACTGAAGCTTTCTTT. It yields the protein CASTTGHLNTEAFF.

This rearrangement joins TRBV30 to TRBJ1-5; TRBD1 might be the D (5 bases). CDR1 is GTSNPN, CDR2 SVGIG, per germline (reference sequence). Trimming removed 5 bases at V and 7 bases at J, with 15 bases between. This CDR3 is built from 13 residues. Written as DNA, the CDR3 is TGTGCCTGGCGGGCCTCCGCAGGGCAGCCCCAGCATTTT. It encodes CAWRASAGQPQHF.

The chain combines TRBV11-2 with TRBJ2-1; D is perhaps TRBD1 (5 bases). Looked up from germline, CDR1 is SGHAT and CDR2 is FQNNGV. CDR3 length equals 13 residues. Between the trimmed V and J ends, which lost 7 bases and 10 bases, there was a span of 17 bases. The CDR3, as DNA: TGTGCCAGCAACCCCAACCCCTGGGGCGAGCAGTTCTTC. Protein sequence: CASNPNPWGEQFF.

This chain uses TRBV6-5 with TRBJ2-3; 9 positions match TRBD2. The germline gives CDR1 MNHEY, CDR2 SVGAGI. V shed 1 base, J shed 5 bases, and the junction held 4 bases outside the gene matches. The CDR3 is 15 amino acids. Here the CDR3 DNA reads TGTGCCAGCAGTTACTTTAGCGGGAGCGAAGATACGCAGTATTTT. Translated, it gives CASSYFSGSEDTQYF.

The chain combines TRBV30 with TRBJ2-7; possibly TRBD1 for D (7 bases). Germline V gene lookup returns CDR1 GTSNPN and CDR2 SVGIG (reference sequence). This CDR3 has 14 residues. V lost 7 bases and J lost 5, with 21 bases in between. The CDR3 DNA follows: TGTGCCTCTATGGGCGGGACAGTTAACCACGAGCAGTACTTC. The encoded protein is CASMGGTVNHEQYF.

The chain is built from TRBV28 and TRBJ2-2; D could derive from TRBD1 or TRBD2 (5 bases each). Germline loops: CDR1 MDHEN, CDR2 SYDVKM. The CDR3 spans 15 residues. V lost 0 bases and J 0 bases, leaving 5 bases between the germline ends. The CDR3 is CASSLWGANTGELFF. The CDR3 nucleotides are TGTGCCAGCAGTTTATGGGGGGCGAACACCGGGGAGCTGTTTTTT.

The chain has TRBV29-1 and TRBJ2-1; perhaps D is TRBD1 or TRBD2 (5 bases each). The V and J ends lost 7 bases and 0 bases respectively, with 10 bases between them. Germline loops: CDR1 SQVTM, CDR2 ANQGSEA. CDR3 length: 13 amino acids. The DNA of the CDR3 is TGCAGCGAGGGACGGAGCTCCTACAATGAGCAGTTCTTC. Its protein is CSEGRSSYNEQFF.

The chain carries TRBV5-1 and TRBJ1-1; 7 bases fit TRBD1. The V gene end was trimmed by 4 bases and the J gene end by 4 bases; junction bases not matched to a gene: 10. The germline V gene has CDR1 SGHRS and CDR2 YFSETQ. This CDR3 has 15 amino acids. Here the CDR3 reads CASSILQGSGTEAFF. The CDR3 coding sequence is TGCGCCAGCAGCATATTACAGGGGTCGGGCACTGAAGCTTTCTTT. The complete variable domain, with remaining parts taken from reference TRBV5-1 and TRBJ1-1, reads KAGVTQTPRYLIKTRGQQVTLSCSPISGHRSVSWYQQTPGQGLQFLFEYFSETQRNKGNFPGRFSGRQFSNSRSEMNVSTLELGDSALYLCASSILQGSGTEAFFGQGTRLTVV.

The chain carries TRBV6-1 and TRBJ2-5, with D maybe TRBD1 (6 bases). This CDR3 has 13 amino acids. Trimming removed 6 bases from V and 1 base from J, with 9 bases in between. CDR1 is MNHNS, CDR2 SASEGT, per germline. As DNA, the CDR3 is TGTGCCAGCAGGATACAGGGCCAAGAGACCCAGTACTTC. Its protein product is CASRIQGQETQYF.

The CDR3 bases are TGTGCCTGGAGTGGCGGTAACACTGAAGCTTTCTTT. It is translated as CAWSGGNTEAFF. The chain recombines TRBV30 with TRBJ1-1; unclear D gene. This CDR3 contains 12 residues. Trimming removed 1 base from V and 2 bases from J, with 5 bases in between. CDR1 is GTSNPN, CDR2 SVGIG, per germline (reference sequence).

Remarks on this clone: Additional DNA sequences in this sample encode the identical CDR3. The chain employs TRBV5-4 and TRBJ2-2, with TRBD1 matching over 8 bases. V trimming: 4 bases; J trimming: 5 bases; junction bases outside the gene matches: 7. CDR3 size: 15 residues. The germline gives CDR1 SGHNT, CDR2 YYREEE (reference sequence). The CDR3 nucleotides are TGTGCCAGCAGCCCCGGGACAGGTCTTACCGGGGAGCTGTTTTTT. Encoded protein: CASSPGTGLTGELFF.

J is TRBJ2-5 and V is TRBV5-1, with 13 bases lining up with TRBD2. The CDR3 loop spans 17 amino acids. The J segment lost 1 base and the V segment lost 0 bases, leaving 3 bases of the junction unmatched. In germline, CDR1 is SGHRS, CDR2 YFSETQ. CDR3 DNA: TGCGCCAGCAGCTTGGGACTAGCGGGAGGTTCCCAAGAGACCCAGTACTTC. This sequence encodes CASSLGLAGGSQETQYF.